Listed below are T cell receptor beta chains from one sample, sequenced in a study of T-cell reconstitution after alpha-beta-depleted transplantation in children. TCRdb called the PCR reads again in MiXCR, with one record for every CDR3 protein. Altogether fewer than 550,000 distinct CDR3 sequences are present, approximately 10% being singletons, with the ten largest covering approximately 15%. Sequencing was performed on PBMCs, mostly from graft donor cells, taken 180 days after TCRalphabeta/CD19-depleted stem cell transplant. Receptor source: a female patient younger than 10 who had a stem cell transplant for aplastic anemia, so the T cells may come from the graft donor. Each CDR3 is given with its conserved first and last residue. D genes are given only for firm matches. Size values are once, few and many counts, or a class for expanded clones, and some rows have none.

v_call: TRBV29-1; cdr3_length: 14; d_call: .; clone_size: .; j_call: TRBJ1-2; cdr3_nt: TGCAGCGTTTGGGGGTTGGGAGGGAACTATGGCTACACCTTC; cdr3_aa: CSVWGLGGNYGYTF
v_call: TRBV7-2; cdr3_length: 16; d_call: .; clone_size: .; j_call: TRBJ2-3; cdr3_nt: TGTGCCAGCAGCCCCAGGGGTAGCGGGTTCACAGATACGCAGTATTTT; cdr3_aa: CASSPRGSGFTDTQYF
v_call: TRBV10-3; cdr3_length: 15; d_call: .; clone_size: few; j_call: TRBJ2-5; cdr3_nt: TGTGCCATCAGTGAGTCCAAAGGGGTCCAAGAGACCCAGTACTTC; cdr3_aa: CAISESKGVQETQYF
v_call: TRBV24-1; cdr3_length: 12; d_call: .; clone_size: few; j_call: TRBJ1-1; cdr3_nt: TGTGCCACCCAAGACGTGAACACTGAAGCTTTCTTT; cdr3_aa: CATQDVNTEAFF
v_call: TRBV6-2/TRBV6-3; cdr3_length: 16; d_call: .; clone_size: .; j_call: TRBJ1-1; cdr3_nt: TGTGCCAGCAGTTTCGAGACCGGGACTCCTAACACTGAAGCTTTCTTT; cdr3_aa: CASSFETGTPNTEAFF
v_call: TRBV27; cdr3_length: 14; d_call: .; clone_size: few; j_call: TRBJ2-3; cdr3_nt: TGTGCCACTAACGGTCGAAGTTTCGGGGATACGCAGTATTTT; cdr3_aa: CATNGRSFGDTQYF
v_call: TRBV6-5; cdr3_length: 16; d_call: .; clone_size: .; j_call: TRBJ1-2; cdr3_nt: TGTGCCAGCAGTTACCTGGCAGAGAAGACTGGTTATGGCTACACCTTC; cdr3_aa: CASSYLAEKTGYGYTF
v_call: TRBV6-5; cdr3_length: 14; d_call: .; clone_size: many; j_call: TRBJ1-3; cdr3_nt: TGTGCCAGCAGTTACTCCGGCTCTGGAAACACCATATATTTT; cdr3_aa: CASSYSGSGNTIYF
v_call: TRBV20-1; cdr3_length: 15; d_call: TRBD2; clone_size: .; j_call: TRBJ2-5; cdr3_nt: TGCAGTGCTAACCGACTAGCGGGAGATTCCGAGACCCAGTACTTC; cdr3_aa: CSANRLAGDSETQYF
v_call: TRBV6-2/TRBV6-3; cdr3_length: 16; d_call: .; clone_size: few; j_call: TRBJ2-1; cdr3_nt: TGTGCCAGCATCGACCGTCAGGCTCACGACTACAATGAGCAGTTCTTC; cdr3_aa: CASIDRQAHDYNEQFF
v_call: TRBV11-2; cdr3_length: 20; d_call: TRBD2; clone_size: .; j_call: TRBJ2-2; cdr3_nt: TGTGCCAGCAGCCCTAAGAGGGTGCTAGCGGGAGGGCCTCGAGCGGGGGAGCTGTTTTTT; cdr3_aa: CASSPKRVLAGGPRAGELFF
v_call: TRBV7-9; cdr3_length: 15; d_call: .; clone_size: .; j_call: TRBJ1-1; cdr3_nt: TGTGCCAGCAGCCCGATCGACCGGGACAACCCTGAAGCTTTCTTT; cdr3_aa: CASSPIDRDNPEAFF
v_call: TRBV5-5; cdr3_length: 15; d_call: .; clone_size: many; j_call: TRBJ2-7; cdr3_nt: TGTGCCAGCAGCTTGGTTGCAGGGAGCGCCTACGAGCAGTACTTC; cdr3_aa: CASSLVAGSAYEQYF
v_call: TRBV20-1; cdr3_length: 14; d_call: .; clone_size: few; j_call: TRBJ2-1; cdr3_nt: TGCAGTGTTCAAAAGGCCAGCTCCTACAATGAGCAGTTCTTC; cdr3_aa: CSVQKASSYNEQFF
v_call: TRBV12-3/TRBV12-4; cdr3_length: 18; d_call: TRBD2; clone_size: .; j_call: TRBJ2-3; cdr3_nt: TGTGCCAGCAGTCCTGGACTGCCTAGCGGAGGCGGCACAGATACGCAGTATTTT; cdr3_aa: CASSPGLPSGGGTDTQYF
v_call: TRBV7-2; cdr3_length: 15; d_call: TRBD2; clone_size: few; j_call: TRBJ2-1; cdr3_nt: TGTGCCAGCAGCCTCCCGGGACTAGCGGACAATGAGCAGTTCTTC; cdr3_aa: CASSLPGLADNEQFF
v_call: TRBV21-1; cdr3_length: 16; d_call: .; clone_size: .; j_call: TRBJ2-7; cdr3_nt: TGTGCCAGCAGCAAAAGAGACTTGCTACCCTCCTACGAGCAGTACTTC; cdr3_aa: CASSKRDLLPSYEQYF
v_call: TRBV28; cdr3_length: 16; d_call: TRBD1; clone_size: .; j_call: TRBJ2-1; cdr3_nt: TGTGCCAGCAGTTTATGGACAGGGCGGTCCTACAATGAGCAGTTCTTC; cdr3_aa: CASSLWTGRSYNEQFF
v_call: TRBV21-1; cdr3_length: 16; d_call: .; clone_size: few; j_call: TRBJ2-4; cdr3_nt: TGTGCCAGCAGCAAACTGACAGGACTAGCCAAAAACATTCAGTACTTC; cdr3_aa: CASSKLTGLAKNIQYF
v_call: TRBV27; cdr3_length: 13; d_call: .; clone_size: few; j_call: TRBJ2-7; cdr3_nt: TGTGCCAGCAGTTTATTGACTAGCTACGAGCAGTACTTC; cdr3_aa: CASSLLTSYEQYF
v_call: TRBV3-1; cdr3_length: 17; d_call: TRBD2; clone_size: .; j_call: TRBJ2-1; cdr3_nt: TGTGCCAGCAGCAAAGATGTTCCTCTAGCGGCTTACAATGAGCAGTTCTTC; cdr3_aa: CASSKDVPLAAYNEQFF
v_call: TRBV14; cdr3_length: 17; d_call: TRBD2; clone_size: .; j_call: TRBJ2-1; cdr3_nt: TGTGCCAGCAGCCCAACTACCCTAGCGGGAAAAGGGAATGAGCAGTTCTTC; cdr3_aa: CASSPTTLAGKGNEQFF
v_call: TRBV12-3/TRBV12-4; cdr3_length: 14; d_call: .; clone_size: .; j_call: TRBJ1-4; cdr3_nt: TGTGCCAGCAGTAACCAGGGCCTGGGAGAAAAACTGTTTTTT; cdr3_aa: CASSNQGLGEKLFF
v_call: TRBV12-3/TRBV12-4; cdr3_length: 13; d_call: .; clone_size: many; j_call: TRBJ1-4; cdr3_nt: TGTGCCAGCAGTTTGGGGGTCAATGAAAAACTGTTTTTT; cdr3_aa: CASSLGVNEKLFF
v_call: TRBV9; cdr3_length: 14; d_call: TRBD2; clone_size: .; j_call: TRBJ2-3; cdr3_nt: TGTGCCAGCGGACGGGAGGGCCCTGCAGATACGCAGTATTTT; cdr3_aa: CASGREGPADTQYF
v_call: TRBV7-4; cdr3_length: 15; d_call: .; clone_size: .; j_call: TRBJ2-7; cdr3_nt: TGTGCCAGCAGCAGAGAACTGGAAGCGTCACACGAGCAGTACTTC; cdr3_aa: CASSRELEASHEQYF
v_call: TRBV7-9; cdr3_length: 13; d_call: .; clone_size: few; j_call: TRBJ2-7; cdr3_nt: TGTGCCAGCAGCTTAAAAGGACCCTACGAGCAGTACTTC; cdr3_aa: CASSLKGPYEQYF
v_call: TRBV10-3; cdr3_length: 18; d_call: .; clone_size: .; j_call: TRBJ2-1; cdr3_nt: TGTGCCATCAGTGAGTCTGTGAGGTTAGCGGTCACAGGCAATGAGCAGTTCTTC; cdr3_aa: CAISESVRLAVTGNEQFF
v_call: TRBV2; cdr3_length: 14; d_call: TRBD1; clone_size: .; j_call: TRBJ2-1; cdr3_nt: TGTGCCAGCATAAGGGACAGTCGACCCGGAGAGCAGTTCTTC; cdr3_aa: CASIRDSRPGEQFF
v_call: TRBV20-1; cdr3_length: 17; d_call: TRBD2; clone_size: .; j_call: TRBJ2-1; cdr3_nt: TGCAGTGCTAGAGATAGAGGGCTAGCGGGAGGTTTGTGGGAGCAGTTCTTC; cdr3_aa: CSARDRGLAGGLWEQFF
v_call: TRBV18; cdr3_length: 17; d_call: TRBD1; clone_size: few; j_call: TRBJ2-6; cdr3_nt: TGTGCCAGCGGGTCCGGGACAGGGGAAGCTGGGGCCAACGTCCTGACTTTC; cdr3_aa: CASGSGTGEAGANVLTF
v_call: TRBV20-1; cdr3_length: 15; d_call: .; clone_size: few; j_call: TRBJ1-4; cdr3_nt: TGCAGTGCTAGCCCACCCAGAACAACTAATGAAAAACTGTTTTTT; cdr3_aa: CSASPPRTTNEKLFF
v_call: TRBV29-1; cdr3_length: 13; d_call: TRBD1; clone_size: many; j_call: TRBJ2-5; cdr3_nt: TGCAGCTCGGGACAGGGGGCCCTAGAGACCCAGTACTTC; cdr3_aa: CSSGQGALETQYF
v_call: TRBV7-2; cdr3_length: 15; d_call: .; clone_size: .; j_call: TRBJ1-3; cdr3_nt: TGTGCCAGCAGCTTCCAAGGGTCCTCTGGAAACACCATATATTTT; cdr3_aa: CASSFQGSSGNTIYF
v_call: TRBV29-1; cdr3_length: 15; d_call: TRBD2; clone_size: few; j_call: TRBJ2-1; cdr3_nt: TGCAGCGTGTCGGGCGGGGCTAGCGGGATAGATGAGCAGTTCTTC; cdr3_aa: CSVSGGASGIDEQFF
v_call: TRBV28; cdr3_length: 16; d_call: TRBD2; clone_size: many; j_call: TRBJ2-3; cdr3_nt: TGTGCCAGCAGTGGGGTAGCGGGGGTGCTCACAGATACGCAGTATTTT; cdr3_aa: CASSGVAGVLTDTQYF
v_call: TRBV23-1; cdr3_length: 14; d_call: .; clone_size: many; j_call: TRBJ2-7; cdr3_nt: TGCGCCAGCAGTCAATCTCACGATTCCTACGAGCAGTACTTC; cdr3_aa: CASSQSHDSYEQYF
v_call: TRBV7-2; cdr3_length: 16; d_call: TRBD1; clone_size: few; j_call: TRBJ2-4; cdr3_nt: TGTGCCAGCAGCTTAGCAGTCGGGACAGTAGTTAACATTCAGTACTTC; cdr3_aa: CASSLAVGTVVNIQYF
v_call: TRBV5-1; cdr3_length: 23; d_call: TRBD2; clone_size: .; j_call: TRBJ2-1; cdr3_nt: TGCGCCAGCAGCTGGAGAACAATCGAGGGGACACACATAGCGGGAGGTGCCTACAATGAGCAGTTCTTC; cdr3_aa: CASSWRTIEGTHIAGGAYNEQFF
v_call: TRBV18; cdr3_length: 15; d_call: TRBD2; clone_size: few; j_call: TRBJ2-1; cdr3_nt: TGTGCCAGCTCACCACAGACTAGCGGGAGGACTGAGCAGTTCTTC; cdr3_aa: CASSPQTSGRTEQFF
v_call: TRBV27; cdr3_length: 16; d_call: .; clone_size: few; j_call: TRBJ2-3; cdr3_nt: TGTGCCAGCAGTCTTCCGGGCCCCAACTTCACAGATACGCAGTATTTT; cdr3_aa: CASSLPGPNFTDTQYF
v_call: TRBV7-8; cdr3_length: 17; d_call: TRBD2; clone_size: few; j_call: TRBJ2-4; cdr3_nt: TGTGCCAGCAGCTTGGGCGGGGGAAAACGAACCAAAAACATTCAGTACTTC; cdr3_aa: CASSLGGGKRTKNIQYF